The present T cell receptor beta chain was sequenced within a study of blood T cells in healthy people across ages. This clonotype was observed a handful of times. The antigen is undetermined. Study-level findings and limits: Aged donors had fewer naive CD4+ cells and lower diversity than long-lived donors. Diversity of TCR beta per million T cells declined in a roughly linear way with age.

Using a J-beta primer mix together with a sample-barcoded 5' primer, a second PCR was run for about 6 to 12 cycles. Every single cDNA molecule received a tag from a template-switch adaptor with 12 random nucleotides. TCRdb itself ran the 5' RACE reads through MiXCR, one entry per CDR3 protein. The repertoire holds about a million distinct CDR3 sequences, with around 48% as singletons. Per the germline V gene, CDR1 is LGHDT and CDR2 is YNNKEL (reference sequence). V was clipped by 1 base and J by 4 bases; unmatched bases: 11. The CDR3 consists of 17 residues. The chain links TRBV3-1 to TRBJ2-3; 7 bases are shared with TRBD1. The sample was blood. The receptor comes from a man aged 30 to 45 in good health. CDR3 residues: CASSQGLRAGGSDTQYF. CDR3 coding DNA: TGTGCCAGCAGCCAAGGGTTACGGGCAGGGGGATCAGATACGCAGTATTTT.